This T cell receptor (beta chain) stems from a study of blood T cell repertoires in COVID-19. Seattle cases were enrolled at active infection and followed longitudinally. The authors' processing: How many nucleated cells were present was estimated from reference gene primer amplification. Profiling relied on immunoSEQ multiplex PCR, and the TCRdb table lists in-frame clones only, not all of them. From that table come the V and J calls and clone size; the DNA was used to work out D and trimming. The data hold some 390,000 clones, with around 91% observed a single time. The receptor was isolated from a woman aged 35 to 49 with COVID-19, enrolled during active disease. The specimen sequenced was peripheral blood.

The CDR3 loop is CASSQDPGTSGRIAKNIQYF. In DNA form, the CDR3 reads TGTGCCAGCAGCCAAGATCCCGGGACTAGCGGGCGCATAGCCAAAAACATTCAGTACTTC. V is TRBV4-2 and J is TRBJ2-4, with 12 bases aligning to TRBD2. The CDR3 covers 20 residues. The V gene end was trimmed by 0 bases and the J gene end by 0 bases; junction bases not matched to a gene: 9. Per the germline V gene, CDR1 is LGHNA and CDR2 is YNFKEQ.